This TCR beta chain originates from a study of T cells in Graves' hyperthyroidism and ophthalmopathy. Overall study context: It was at initial diagnosis, before any treatment, that peripheral blood was collected.

Per the germline V gene, CDR1 is SGHDN and CDR2 is FVKESK. V trimming: 0 bases; J trimming: 3 bases; junction bases outside the gene matches: 7. The CDR3 has 17 amino acids. Study conclusions and caveats: Blood also carried most thyroid clonotypes expanded above 0.001. From stable hyperthyroidism, ophthalmopathy was separated by a 13 V-J model.

Turning to this clonotype: Its target is not known.

Extraction of PBMCs used roughly 9.3 ml of fresh peripheral blood. Template material for amplifying TCR beta CDR3 regions consisted of RNA transcripts. HTBI primers were the set used in a first-round RT-PCR of the TCR CDR3. TCRdb reprocessed the multiplex PCR reads via MiXCR and lists one record per CDR3 protein. There are fewer than 250,000 distinct CDR3 sequences in the sample; about 15% occur only once, and more than 25% lies in the top ten. The chain links TRBV14 to TRBJ2-1; 8 bases are a match to TRBD2. The clonotype was recovered from a woman aged 18-30 years with Graves' ophthalmopathy. The sample consisted of blood. CDR3 nucleotides: TGTGCCAGCAGCCAAGACCCCCCTGCGGGAGGCTACAATGAGCAGTTCTTC. It codes for CASSQDPPAGGYNEQFF. The full variable domain, with the rest looked up from reference TRBV14 and TRBJ2-1, is EAGVTQFPSHSVIEKGQTVTLRCDPISGHDNLYWYRRVMGKEIKFLLHFVKESKQDESGMPNNRFLAERTGGTYSTLKVQPAELEDSGVYFCASSQDPPAGGYNEQFFGPGTRLTVL.